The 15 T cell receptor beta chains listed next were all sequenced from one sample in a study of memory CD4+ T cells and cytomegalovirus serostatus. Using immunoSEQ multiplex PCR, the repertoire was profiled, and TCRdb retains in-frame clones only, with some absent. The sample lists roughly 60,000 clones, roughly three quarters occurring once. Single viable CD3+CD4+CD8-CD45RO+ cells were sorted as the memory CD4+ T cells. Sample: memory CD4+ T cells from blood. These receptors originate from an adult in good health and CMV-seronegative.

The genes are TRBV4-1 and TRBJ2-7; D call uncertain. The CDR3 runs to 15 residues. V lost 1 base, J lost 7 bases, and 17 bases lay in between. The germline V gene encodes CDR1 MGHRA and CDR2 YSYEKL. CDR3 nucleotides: TGCGCCAGCAGCCAAGTTTGGCTAGGTCCCGAAGAGCAGTACTTC. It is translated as CASSQVWLGPEEQYF.

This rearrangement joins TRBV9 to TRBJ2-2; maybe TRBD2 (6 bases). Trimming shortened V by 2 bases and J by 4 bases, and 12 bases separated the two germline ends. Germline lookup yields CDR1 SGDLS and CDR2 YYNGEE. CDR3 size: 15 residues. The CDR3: CASSVKGGSTGELFF. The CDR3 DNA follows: TGTGCCAGCAGCGTCAAGGGAGGTTCCACCGGGGAGCTGTTTTTT.

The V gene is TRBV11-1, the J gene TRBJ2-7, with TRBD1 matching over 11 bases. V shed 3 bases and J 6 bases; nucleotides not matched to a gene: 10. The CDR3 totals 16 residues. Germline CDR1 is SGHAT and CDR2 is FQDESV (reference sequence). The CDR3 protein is CASSFWTGGEFGEQYF. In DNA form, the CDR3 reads TGTGCCAGCAGCTTCTGGACAGGGGGCGAGTTCGGCGAGCAGTACTTC.

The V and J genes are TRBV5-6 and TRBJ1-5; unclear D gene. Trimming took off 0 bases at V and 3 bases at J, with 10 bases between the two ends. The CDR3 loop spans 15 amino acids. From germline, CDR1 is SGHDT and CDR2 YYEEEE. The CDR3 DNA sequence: TGTGCCAGCAGCTTGGCCTTTGGGGTCAATCAGCCCCAGCATTTT. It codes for CASSLAFGVNQPQHF.

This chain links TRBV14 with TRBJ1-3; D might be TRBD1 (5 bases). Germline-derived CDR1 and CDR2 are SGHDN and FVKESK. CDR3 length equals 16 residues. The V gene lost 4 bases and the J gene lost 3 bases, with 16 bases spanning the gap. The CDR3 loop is CASSPRRVGLGNTIYF. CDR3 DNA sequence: TGTGCCAGCAGCCCCCGTCGGGTGGGGCTTGGAAACACCATATATTTT. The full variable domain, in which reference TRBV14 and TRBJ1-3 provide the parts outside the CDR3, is EAGVTQFPSHSVIEKGQTVTLRCDPISGHDNLYWYRRVMGKEIKFLLHFVKESKQDESGMPNNRFLAERTGGTYSTLKVQPAELEDSGVYFCASSPRRVGLGNTIYFGEGSWLTVV.

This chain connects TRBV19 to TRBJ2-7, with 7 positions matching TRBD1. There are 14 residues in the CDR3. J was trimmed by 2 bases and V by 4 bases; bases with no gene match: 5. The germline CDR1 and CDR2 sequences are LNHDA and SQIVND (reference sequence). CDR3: CASSSRQGTYEQYF. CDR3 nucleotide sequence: TGTGCCAGTAGTAGTCGACAGGGTACCTACGAGCAGTACTTC.

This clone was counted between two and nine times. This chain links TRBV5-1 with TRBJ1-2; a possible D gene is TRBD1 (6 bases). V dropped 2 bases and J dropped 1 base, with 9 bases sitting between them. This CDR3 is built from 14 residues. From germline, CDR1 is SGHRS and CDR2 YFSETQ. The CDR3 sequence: CASSFGGRNYGYTF. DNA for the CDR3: TGCGCCAGCAGCTTCGGGGGCCGTAACTATGGCTACACCTTC.

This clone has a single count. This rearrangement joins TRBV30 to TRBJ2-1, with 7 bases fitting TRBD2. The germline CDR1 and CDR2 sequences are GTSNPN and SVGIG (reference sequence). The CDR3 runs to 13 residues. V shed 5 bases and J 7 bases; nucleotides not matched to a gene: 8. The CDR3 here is CAWAGDTVNEQFF. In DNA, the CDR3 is TGTGCCTGGGCGGGGGATACAGTTAATGAGCAGTTCTTC.

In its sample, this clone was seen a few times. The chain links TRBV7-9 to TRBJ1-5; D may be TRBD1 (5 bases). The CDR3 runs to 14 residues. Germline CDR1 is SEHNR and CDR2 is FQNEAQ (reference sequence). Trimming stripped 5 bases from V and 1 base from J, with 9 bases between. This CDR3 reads CASSGRDSNQPQHF. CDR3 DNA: TGTGCCAGCAGCGGACGGGACAGCAATCAGCCCCAGCATTTT.

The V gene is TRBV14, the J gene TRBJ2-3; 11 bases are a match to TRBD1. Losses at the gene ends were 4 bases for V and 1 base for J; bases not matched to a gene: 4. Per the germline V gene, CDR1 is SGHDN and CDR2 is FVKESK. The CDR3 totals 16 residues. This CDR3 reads CASSPRTGGRTDTQYF. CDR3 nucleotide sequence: TGTGCCAGCAGCCCCAGGACAGGGGGCCGCACAGATACGCAGTATTTT.

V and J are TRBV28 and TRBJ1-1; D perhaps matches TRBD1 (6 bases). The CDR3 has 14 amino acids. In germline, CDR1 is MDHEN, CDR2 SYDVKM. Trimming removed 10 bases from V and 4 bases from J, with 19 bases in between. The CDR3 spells CATIRRAGVTEAFF. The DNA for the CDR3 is TGTGCCACCATCCGACGCGCAGGGGTCACTGAAGCTTTCTTT.

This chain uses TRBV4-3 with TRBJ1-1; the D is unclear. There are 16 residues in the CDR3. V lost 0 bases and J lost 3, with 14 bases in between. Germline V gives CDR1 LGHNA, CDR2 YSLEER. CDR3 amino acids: CASSQDGRVRDTEAFF. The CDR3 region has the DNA TGCGCCAGCAGCCAAGACGGGCGGGTAAGGGACACTGAAGCTTTCTTT.

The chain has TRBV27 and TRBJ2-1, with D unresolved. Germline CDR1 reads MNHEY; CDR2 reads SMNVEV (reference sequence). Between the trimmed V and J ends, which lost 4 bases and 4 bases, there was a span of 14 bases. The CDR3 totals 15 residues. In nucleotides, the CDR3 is TGTGCCAGCAGTTCCTCGGCTGGAAGATACAATGAGCAGTTCTTC. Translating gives CASSSSAGRYNEQFF.

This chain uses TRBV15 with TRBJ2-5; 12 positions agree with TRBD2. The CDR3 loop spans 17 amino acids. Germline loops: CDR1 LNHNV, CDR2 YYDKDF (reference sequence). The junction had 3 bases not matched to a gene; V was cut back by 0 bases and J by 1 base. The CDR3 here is CATSRDRTSGTQETQYF. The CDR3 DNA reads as TGTGCCACCAGCAGAGATCGGACTAGCGGGACCCAAGAGACCCAGTACTTC. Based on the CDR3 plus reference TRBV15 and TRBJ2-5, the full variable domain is DAMVIQNPRYQVTQFGKPVTLSCSQTLNHNVMYWYQQKSSQAPKLLFHYYDKDFNNEADTPDNFQSRRPNTSFCFLDIRSPGLGDTAMYLCATSRDRTSGTQETQYFGPGTRLLVL.

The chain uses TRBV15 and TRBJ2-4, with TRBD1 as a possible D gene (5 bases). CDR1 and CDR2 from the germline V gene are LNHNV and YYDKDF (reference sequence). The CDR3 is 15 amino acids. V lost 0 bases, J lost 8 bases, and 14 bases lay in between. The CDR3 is CATSRDLGRVDIQYF. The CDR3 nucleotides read TGTGCCACCAGCAGAGATTTGGGCAGGGTGGACATTCAGTACTTC.